This T cell receptor beta chain was obtained from a study of radiation and T cells in renal cell carcinoma (dated by TCRdb to about 2020). Notes on the research overall: Samples came from a clinical trial, in which primary renal cell carcinomas received 15 Gy stereotactic body radiation therapy followed by nephrectomy 4 weeks later. A total of some 51 samples underwent TCR beta sequencing, made up of some 26 tumors and about 27 peripheral blood samples. In the approximately 49 samples combined, 4,016,671 unique CDR3 nucleotide sequences were found, encoding roughly 2,500,000 unique CDR3 amino acid sequences.

The time point label here, explained by the study, means: baseline pretreatment blood. In the paper's terms, the treatment or condition label means: 15 Gy SBRT to primary tumor, nephrectomy 4 weeks later. Serial peripheral blood from radiation-treated patients was sampled at baseline, 2 weeks and 4 weeks after SBRT to track tumor-enriched clonotypes. All patients had renal cell carcinoma with clear cell pathology. The QIAamp DNA Blood Mini Kit (Qiagen) was used to prepare genomic DNA for TCR sequencing. Only samples passing all quality control checks were included in the analyses. Turning to this clone: This receptor's antigen is unknown. No much larger clone exists at a distance of one base, and base qualities are not known.

The immunoSEQ kit was used, according to the manufacturer's recommendations, to generate TCR beta libraries from genomic DNA. For library preparation, a first multiplex PCR was performed with proprietary primers, followed by a second PCR in which unique barcodes were added, and bead cleanups were performed after each round. A positive control reaction and a negative control reaction, both provided in the kit, were run with every batch of samples. The final libraries were assessed on an Agilent 4200 TapeStation D1000 ScreenTape, pooled by volume, and quantified by qPCR. Sequencing was performed on an Illumina NextSeq500 using a MidOutput 150-cycle cartridge, with 156 Read1 cycles, 15 Index1 cycles, and the kit custom primers. The pooled library was loaded at roughly 0.98 pM with a roughly 20% PhiX control spike-in. As for how the authors treated the data: The vendor-processed data were analyzed in R, and a clonotype was defined as all T cells that share the same CDR3 nucleotide sequence. For clone abundance analyses, frequencies were normalized to the 10,000 most abundant clones in each sample. Public T cell clones, averaging fewer than five per sample, were removed before analysis. Tumor-enriched and baseline blood-enriched clonotypes were defined by at least a 32-fold difference in abundance between compartments. A beta-binomial differential abundance model was used to identify clonotypes that were expanded or contracted between blood time points. Similarity between tumor and blood repertoires was quantified using the Baroni-Urbani and Buser coefficient, and groups were compared with two-tailed Wilcoxon tests in R. TCRdb's version of the immuneACCESS table is confined to in-frame rearrangements and falls short of the full clone set. An unresolved V gene accounts for under half of the shortfall where checked; the remainder is of unknown origin. The DNA was the basis for D and trimming; V, J and clone size are from that table. The sample profile shows approximately 110,000 clones; approximately 80% of them were found once. Around 3% of the sample comes from the top ten.

The junction carries 13 bases between V and J, which are trimmed by 5 bases and 2 bases respectively. Measured from the cysteine to the phenylalanine, the CDR3 is 15 residues long. The retained sequence is limited to the CDR3, 45 bases, with the frame set at the first base. The CDR1 and CDR2 encoded by the germline V gene are SGHVS and FNYEAQ. Summary of the overall study and its limitations: Effects of radiation dose or scheduling on the TCR repertoire could not be addressed with the single-armed trial design. Dynamics of the blood repertoire were not tracked past 4 weeks after treatment. In blood, the top tumor clonotypes increased between baseline and 2 weeks post-radiation and then shrank by 4 weeks, which suggests that tumor-resident clones expanded only transiently. Because pretreatment tumor biopsies were not available, the study could not determine whether clonotypes were already present within the tumor at baseline.

Recombination connected TRBV7-6 to TRBJ2-1, and possibly TRBD1, on 6 matching bases. The sequencing used blood, collected from a patient whose treatment included radiotherapy and nephrectomy. The receptor was isolated from a woman aged 55-69 years with renal cell carcinoma. The CDR3 has the sequence CASSRRGEAYNEQFF. The DNA reads as follows: TGTGCCAGCAGCCGCAGGGGAGAAGCCTACAATGAGCAGTTCTTC.